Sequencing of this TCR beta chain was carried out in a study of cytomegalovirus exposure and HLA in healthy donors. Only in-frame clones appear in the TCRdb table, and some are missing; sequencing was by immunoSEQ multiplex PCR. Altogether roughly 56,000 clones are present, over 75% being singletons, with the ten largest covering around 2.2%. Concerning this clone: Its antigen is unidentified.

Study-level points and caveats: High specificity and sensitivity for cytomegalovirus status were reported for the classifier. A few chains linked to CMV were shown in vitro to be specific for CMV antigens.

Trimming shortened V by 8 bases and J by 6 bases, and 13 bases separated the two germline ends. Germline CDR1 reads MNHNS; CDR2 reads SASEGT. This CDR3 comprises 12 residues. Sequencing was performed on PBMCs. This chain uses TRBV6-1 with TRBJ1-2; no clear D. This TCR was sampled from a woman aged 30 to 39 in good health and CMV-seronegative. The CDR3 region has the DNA TGTGCCAGCTCCCCTGACTCGGATGGCTACACCTTC. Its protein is CASSPDSDGYTF.